This T cell receptor beta chain was retrieved from a study of blood T cell repertoires in COVID-19. On the study more broadly: The samples span acute and convalescent COVID-19 from the United States, Italy and Spain. PBMCs, B-cell-depleted T cells, or T cells provided the cDNA or gDNA that made up the material.

The ends lost 6 bases at V and 2 bases at J; junction bases unmatched: 7. This CDR3 comprises 14 residues. Germline V gene sequence: CDR1 MNHEY, CDR2 SVGAGI. In the original processing: Estimation of nucleated cell counts was performed using reference gene primer amplification. Repertoires were generated with immunoSEQ multiplex PCR, while TCRdb's copy carries only in-frame clones and drops some. V, J and clone size are taken as reported in that table, and D and trimming were inferred from the DNA itself. The sample records roughly 260,000 clones, about 87% being singletons. The source is a man aged 60 to 75 who had recovered from COVID-19. The V gene is TRBV6-5, the J gene TRBJ2-7; TRBD1 matches at 7 bases. The material sequenced was peripheral blood. The CDR3 bases are TGTGCCAGCAGCCTAGACAGGGTCCCCTACGAGCAGTACTTC. Protein product: CASSLDRVPYEQYF.